The rows below give T cell receptor beta chains drawn from one sample of a study of T cells expressing NK-cell markers. With the 5' RACE reads reprocessed, TCRdb shows one record per CDR3 protein and no DNA. Its listing shows around 550,000 distinct CDR3 sequences. The material sequenced was blood T cells: a sorted CD56 or NKG2C T cell subset, CD4+ or CD8+ T cells, or bulk PBMC T cells (not recorded which). The receptors here all came from a man younger than 35 in good health. The CDR3 runs from the conserved cysteine through the conserved F or W. Each record gives: J gene, V gene, CDR3 protein.

j_call: TRBJ2-3
v_call: TRBV6-1
cdr3_aa: CASSSLAAQGDTQYF

j_call: TRBJ1-1
v_call: TRBV7-2
cdr3_aa: CASSPIRQANTEAFF

j_call: TRBJ1-2
v_call: TRBV25-1
cdr3_aa: CATNSGGTYGYTF

j_call: TRBJ2-3
v_call: TRBV12-3/TRBV12-4
cdr3_aa: CAARDTDTQYF

j_call: TRBJ1-6
v_call: TRBV5-1
cdr3_aa: CASSLGDRESYNSPLHF

j_call: TRBJ2-1
v_call: TRBV4-2
cdr3_aa: CASSQDWLAGNNEQFF

j_call: TRBJ2-2
v_call: TRBV27
cdr3_aa: CASTRSWGNTGELFF

j_call: TRBJ1-1
v_call: TRBV4-2
cdr3_aa: CASSQVQGSSTEAFF

j_call: TRBJ1-1
v_call: TRBV20-1
cdr3_aa: CSARWSALYTEAFF

j_call: TRBJ2-1
v_call: TRBV5-1
cdr3_aa: CASSLVSLRDNEQFF

j_call: TRBJ1-2
v_call: TRBV20-1
cdr3_aa: CSARDHRGPNYGYTF

j_call: TRBJ2-1
v_call: TRBV18
cdr3_aa: CASSLRDRVLFEQFF

j_call: TRBJ1-5
v_call: TRBV20-1
cdr3_aa: CSARLRAEDQPQHF

j_call: TRBJ2-1
v_call: TRBV28
cdr3_aa: CASSLPGPPKNEQFF

j_call: TRBJ2-7
v_call: TRBV12-3/TRBV12-4
cdr3_aa: CASSLAFQVEQYF

j_call: TRBJ2-1
v_call: TRBV11-2
cdr3_aa: CASSLVPGLAGFLEQFF

j_call: TRBJ1-2
v_call: TRBV12-3/TRBV12-4
cdr3_aa: CASSLRQGHGYTF

j_call: TRBJ1-1
v_call: TRBV20-1
cdr3_aa: CSARVGSGGAFF

j_call: TRBJ1-3
v_call: TRBV10-3
cdr3_aa: CATRQGQGNTIYF

j_call: TRBJ1-4
v_call: TRBV24-1
cdr3_aa: CATSDFRGGFEKLFF

j_call: TRBJ2-2
v_call: TRBV19
cdr3_aa: CASNLQKNTGELFF

j_call: TRBJ2-3
v_call: TRBV10-2
cdr3_aa: CASKQPPADTQYF

j_call: TRBJ2-1
v_call: TRBV28
cdr3_aa: CASSSSGTVSYNEQFF